The 5 T cell receptor beta chains listed next were all sequenced from one sample in a study of beta chain features in type 1 diabetes. The sequenced template was cDNA made from the entire isolated RNA. TCRdb's copy holds only in-frame clones and misses some; the assay was immunoSEQ multiplex PCR. This table has around 100,000 clones, approximately 30% appearing once. Study results and caveats: In every one of the four CD4+ subsets, TCRB CDR3s were moderately but significantly shorter in Type 1 diabetes patients.

These receptors' antigens are unknown. Material: central memory CD4+ T cells from blood. The receptors here all came from a woman between 18 and 29 years old with type 1 diabetes.

The V gene is TRBV4-2, the J gene TRBJ2-1; D is possibly TRBD2 (5 bases). The germline V gene encodes CDR1 LGHNA and CDR2 YNFKEQ. The CDR3 is 14 amino acids. V lost 4 bases and J lost 8, with 15 bases in between. CDR3 sequence (DNA): TGTGCCAGCAGCCTAGTAGGGTCCGGGGATGAGCAGTTCTTC. Its translation: CASSLVGSGDEQFF.

This clone was seen many times. This sequence joins TRBV7-2 and TRBJ2-7; the D gene is possibly TRBD2 (5 bases). The germline CDR1 and CDR2 sequences are SGHTA and FQGNSA. The CDR3 length is 12 residues. V was cut by 2 bases and J by 6 bases, with 8 bases left in between. The CDR3 spells CASSLNEGEQYF. CDR3 in DNA: TGTGCCAGCAGCTTAAACGAGGGCGAGCAGTACTTC.

This clone was seen a handful of times. The V gene is TRBV30, the J gene TRBJ1-1; D call uncertain. The CDR3 has 10 residues. The germline V gene has CDR1 GTSNPN and CDR2 SVGIG (reference sequence). Deletions cut 2 bases from V and 14 bases from J, with 12 bases between. The CDR3 region is CAWSPIAPFF. CDR3 coding DNA: TGTGCCTGGAGTCCTATTGCGCCCTTCTTT. The full variable domain, with the rest looked up from reference TRBV30 and TRBJ1-1, is SQTIHQWPATLVQPVGSPLSLECTVEGTSNPNLYWYRQAAGRGLQLLFYSVGIGQISSEVPQNLSASRPQDRQFILSSKKLLLSDSGFYLCAWSPIAPFFGQGTRLTVV.

In its sample, this clone was seen a few times. The chain couples TRBV9 to TRBJ1-5; 8 positions agree with TRBD1. The length of the CDR3 is 15 residues. J lost 4 bases, V lost 4 bases, and 7 bases had no gene match. Per the germline V gene, CDR1 is SGDLS and CDR2 is YYNGEE. In DNA, the CDR3 is TGTGCCAGCAGCCCGACAGGGGATGGTAATCAGCCCCAGCATTTT. Amino acid sequence: CASSPTGDGNQPQHF. The whole variable domain, remainder taken from reference TRBV9 and TRBJ1-5, is DSGVTQTPKHLITATGQRVTLRCSPRSGDLSVYWYQQSLDQGLQFLIQYYNGEERAKGNILERFSAQQFPDLHSELNLSSLELGDSALYFCASSPTGDGNQPQHFGDGTRLSIL.

This chain joins TRBV7-9 and TRBJ1-2; TRBD1 matches at 8 bases. The junction had 10 bases not matched to a gene; V was cut back by 5 bases and J by 5 bases. This CDR3 region has 15 residues. Looked up from germline, CDR1 is SEHNR and CDR2 is FQNEAQ (reference sequence). DNA of the CDR3: TGTGCCAGCAGCCCCGCCGACAGGGGAGAATATGGCTACACCTTC. Translated, it gives CASSPADRGEYGYTF.